This note documents a single T cell receptor beta chain sequence. Its antigen remains unidentified. Carried by each TCR cDNA molecule was a unique molecular identifier. From the 5' RACE reads, TCRdb called clonotypes with MiXCR, one entry per CDR3 protein. The top ten hold 6.9% of the sample, which has some 100,000 distinct CDR3 sequences, roughly 10% seen once. This record comes from a study of spatial heterogeneity in lung cancer. As for the study in general: Detection consistently yielded more beta chains than alpha chains. Study-level points and caveats: Compared with follow-up, resection was when ubiquitous expanded tumor TCRs appeared in blood more.

Regarding time point: sample taken at primary tumor resection. Whole RNA, isolated from tumor, nontumor lung or frozen PBMC, was sequenced without prior sorting. The V end was cut by 3 bases, the J end by 0 bases, with 10 bases between. CDR3 length: 14 amino acids. Germline V lookup: CDR1 DFQATT, CDR2 SNEGSKA (reference sequence). The chain joins TRBV20-1 to TRBJ2-3, with D unclear. This sequence originates from a male donor with early-stage non-small cell lung cancer. Sequenced here: PBMCs, sampled at surgery. The CDR3 loop is CSASSDRSTDTQYF. The CDR3, as DNA: TGCAGTGCTAGCTCCGACCGGAGCACAGATACGCAGTATTTT.